Sequencing of this TCR beta chain was carried out in a study of early T cells in non-severe SARS-CoV-2 infection. Study at large: Sequencing input comprised bulk RNA from unsorted whole blood; chain pairing was not available.

This clonotype was observed a handful of times. Its specificity is unknown. The study, taken as a whole, reports: Private and CD4 specificities were missed by VDJdb matching, skewed to anti-spike CD8.

Unique molecular identifiers were affixed to single, distinct cDNA molecules. TCRdb re-derived calls from the 5' RACE reads in MiXCR, one entry per CDR3 protein. The sample lists around 84,000 distinct CDR3 sequences, roughly 12% occurring once. The V gene end was trimmed by 7 bases and the J gene end by 9 bases; junction bases not matched to a gene: 4. CDR1 and CDR2 from the germline V gene are MDHEN and SYDVKM. The CDR3 runs to 13 residues. What was sequenced was whole blood. This receptor was taken from an adult who was a healthcare worker with PCR-confirmed SARS-CoV-2 infection or an uninfected control (not recorded which). The chain employs TRBV28 and TRBJ1-6, with 9 bases aligning to TRBD1. The CDR3 loop is CASKGTGFSPLHF. CDR3 coding DNA: TGTGCCAGCAAGGGGACAGGGTTTTCACCCCTCCACTTT.